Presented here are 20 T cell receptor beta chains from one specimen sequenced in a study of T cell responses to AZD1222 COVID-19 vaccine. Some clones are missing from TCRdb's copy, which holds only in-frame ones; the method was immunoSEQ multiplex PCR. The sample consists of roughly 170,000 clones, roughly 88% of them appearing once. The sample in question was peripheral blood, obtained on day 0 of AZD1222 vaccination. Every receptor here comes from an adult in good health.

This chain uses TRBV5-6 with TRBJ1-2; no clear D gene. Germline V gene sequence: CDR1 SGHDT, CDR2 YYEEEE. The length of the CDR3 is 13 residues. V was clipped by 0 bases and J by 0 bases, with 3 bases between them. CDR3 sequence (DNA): TGTGCCAGCAGCTTGGTAGCTAACTATGGCTACACCTTC. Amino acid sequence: CASSLVANYGYTF.

The CDR3 DNA sequence: TGCGCCAGCAGTGAGTCGGTAGCCTTAGACACAGATACGCAGTATTTT. Its translation: CASSESVALDTDTQYF. This rearrangement joins TRBV10-1 to TRBJ2-3; D remains unclear. V was trimmed by 0 bases and J by 2 bases, leaving 12 bases between them. The CDR3 loop spans 16 amino acids. Germline V gene lookup returns CDR1 WNHNN and CDR2 SYGVQD (reference sequence).

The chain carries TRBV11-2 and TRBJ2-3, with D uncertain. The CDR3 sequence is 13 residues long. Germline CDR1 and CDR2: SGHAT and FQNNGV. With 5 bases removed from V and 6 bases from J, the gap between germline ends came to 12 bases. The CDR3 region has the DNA TGTGCCAGCAGCCTCCCCCCCCGGGATACGCAGTATTTT. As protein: CASSLPPRDTQYF. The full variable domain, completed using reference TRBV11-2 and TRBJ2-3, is EAGVAQSPRYKIIEKRQSVAFWCNPISGHATLYWYQQILGQGPKLLIQFQNNGVVDDSQLPKDRFSAERLKGVDSTLKIQPAKLEDSAVYLCASSLPPRDTQYFGPGTRLTVL.

CDR3 sequence reads: CASMGLERWTEAFF. CDR3 sequence (DNA): TGTGCCAGTATGGGGTTAGAAAGATGGACTGAAGCTTTCTTT. This sequence joins TRBV19 and TRBJ1-1; D is uncertain. The CDR3 length is 14 residues. Trimming cost V 7 bases and J 5 bases, with 17 bases left between them. CDR1 and CDR2 from the germline V gene are LNHDA and SQIVND (reference sequence).

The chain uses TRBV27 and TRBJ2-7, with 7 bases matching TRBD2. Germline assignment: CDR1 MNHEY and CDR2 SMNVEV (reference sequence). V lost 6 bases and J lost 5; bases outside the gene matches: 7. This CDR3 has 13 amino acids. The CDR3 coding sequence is TGTGCCAGCAGGAGGACCGGGGGGAACGAGCAGTACTTC. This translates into CASRRTGGNEQYF.

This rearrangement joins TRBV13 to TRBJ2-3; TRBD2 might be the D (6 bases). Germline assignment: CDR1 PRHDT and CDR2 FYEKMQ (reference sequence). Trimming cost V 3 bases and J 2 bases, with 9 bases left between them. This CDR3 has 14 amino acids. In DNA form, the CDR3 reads TGTGCCAGCAGCTTGGAGGGGACCACAGATACGCAGTATTTT. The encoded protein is CASSLEGTTDTQYF.

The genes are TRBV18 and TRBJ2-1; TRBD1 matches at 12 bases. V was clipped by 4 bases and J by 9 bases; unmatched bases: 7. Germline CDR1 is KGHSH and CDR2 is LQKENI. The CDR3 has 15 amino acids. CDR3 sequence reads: CASSLGQGAQGEQFF. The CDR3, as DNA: TGTGCCAGCTCACTGGGACAGGGGGCGCAGGGTGAGCAGTTCTTC.

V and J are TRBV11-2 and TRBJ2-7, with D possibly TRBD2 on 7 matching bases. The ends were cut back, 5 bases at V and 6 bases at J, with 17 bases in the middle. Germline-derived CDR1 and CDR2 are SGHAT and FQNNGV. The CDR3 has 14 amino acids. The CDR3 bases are TGTGCCAGCAGCCTCCTAGGGGGAGGGCGCGAGCAGTACTTC. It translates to CASSLLGGGREQYF.

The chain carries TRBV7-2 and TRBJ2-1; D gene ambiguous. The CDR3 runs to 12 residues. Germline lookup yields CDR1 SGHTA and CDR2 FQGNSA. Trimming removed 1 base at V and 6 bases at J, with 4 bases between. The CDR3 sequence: CASSLDFNEQFF. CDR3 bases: TGTGCCAGCAGCTTAGATTTCAATGAGCAGTTCTTC.

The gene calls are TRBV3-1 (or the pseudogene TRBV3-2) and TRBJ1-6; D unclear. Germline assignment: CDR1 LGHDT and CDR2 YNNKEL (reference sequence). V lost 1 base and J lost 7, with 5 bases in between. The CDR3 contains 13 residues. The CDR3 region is CASSQAKNSPLHF. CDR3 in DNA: TGTGCCAGCAGCCAAGCCAAGAATTCACCCCTCCACTTT.

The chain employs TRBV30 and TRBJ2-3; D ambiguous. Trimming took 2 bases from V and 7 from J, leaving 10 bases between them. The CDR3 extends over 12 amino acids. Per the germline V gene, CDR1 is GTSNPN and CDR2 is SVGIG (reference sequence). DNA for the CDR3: TGTGCCTGGAGTCCCAGAGTAAATACGCAGTATTTT. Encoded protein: CAWSPRVNTQYF.

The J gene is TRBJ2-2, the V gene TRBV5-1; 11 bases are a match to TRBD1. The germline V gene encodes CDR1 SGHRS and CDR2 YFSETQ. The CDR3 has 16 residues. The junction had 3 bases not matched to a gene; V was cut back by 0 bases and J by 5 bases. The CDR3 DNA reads TGCGCCAGCAGCTTGGTTTGGGACAGGGGGACCGGGGAGCTGTTTTTT. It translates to CASSLVWDRGTGELFF.

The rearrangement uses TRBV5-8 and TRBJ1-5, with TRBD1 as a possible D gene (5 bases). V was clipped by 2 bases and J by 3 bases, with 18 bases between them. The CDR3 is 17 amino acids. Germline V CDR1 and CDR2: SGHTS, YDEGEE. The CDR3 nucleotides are TGTGCCAGCAGCTTATTCGTTTTCAGACAGACCAATCAGCCCCAGCATTTT. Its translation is CASSLFVFRQTNQPQHF.

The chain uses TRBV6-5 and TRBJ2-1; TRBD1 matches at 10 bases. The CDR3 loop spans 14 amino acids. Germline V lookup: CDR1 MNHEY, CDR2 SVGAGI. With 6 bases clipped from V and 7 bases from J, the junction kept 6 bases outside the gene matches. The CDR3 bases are TGTGCCAGCAGGGGCGGGACAGGGGCAAATGAGCAGTTCTTC. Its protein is CASRGGTGANEQFF.

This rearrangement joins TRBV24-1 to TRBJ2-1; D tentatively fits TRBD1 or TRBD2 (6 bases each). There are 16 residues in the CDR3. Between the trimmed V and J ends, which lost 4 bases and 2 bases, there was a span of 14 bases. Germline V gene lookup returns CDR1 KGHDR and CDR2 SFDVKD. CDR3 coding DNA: TGTGCCACCAGTGACCCGGGGGCGGCTACCTACAATGAGCAGTTCTTC. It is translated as CATSDPGAATYNEQFF.

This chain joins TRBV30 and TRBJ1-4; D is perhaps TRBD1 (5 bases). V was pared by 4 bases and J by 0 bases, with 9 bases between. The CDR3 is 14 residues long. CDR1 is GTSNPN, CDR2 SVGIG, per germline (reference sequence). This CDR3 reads CAWNRGATNEKLFF. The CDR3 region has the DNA TGTGCCTGGAATCGAGGGGCAACTAATGAAAAACTGTTTTTT.

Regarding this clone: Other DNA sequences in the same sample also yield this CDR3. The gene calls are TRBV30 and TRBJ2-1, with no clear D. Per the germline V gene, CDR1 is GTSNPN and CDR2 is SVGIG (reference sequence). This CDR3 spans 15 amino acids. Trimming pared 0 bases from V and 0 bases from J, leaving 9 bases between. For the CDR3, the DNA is TGTGCCTGGAGTGTAGGCTCTAGCTCCTACAATGAGCAGTTCTTC. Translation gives CAWSVGSSSYNEQFF.

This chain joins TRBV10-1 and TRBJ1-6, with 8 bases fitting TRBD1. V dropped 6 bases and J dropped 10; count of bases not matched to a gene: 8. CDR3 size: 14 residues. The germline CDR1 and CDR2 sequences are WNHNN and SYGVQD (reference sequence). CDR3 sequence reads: CASSAGTGQSPLHF. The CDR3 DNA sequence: TGCGCCAGCAGCGCCGGGACAGGTCAATCACCCCTCCACTTT.

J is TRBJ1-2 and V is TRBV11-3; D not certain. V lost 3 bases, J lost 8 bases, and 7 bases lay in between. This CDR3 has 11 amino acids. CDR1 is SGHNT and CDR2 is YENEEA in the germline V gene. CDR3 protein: CASSFLGGYTF. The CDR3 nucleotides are TGTGCCAGCAGCTTCTTGGGGGGCTACACCTTC.

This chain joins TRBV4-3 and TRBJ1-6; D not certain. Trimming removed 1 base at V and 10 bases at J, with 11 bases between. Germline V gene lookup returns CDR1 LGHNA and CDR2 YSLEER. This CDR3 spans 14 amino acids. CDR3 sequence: CASSQVLGTSPLHF. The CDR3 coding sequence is TGCGCCAGCAGCCAAGTACTGGGTACCTCACCCCTCCACTTT.